Below are 14 T cell receptor beta chains sequenced from a single sample in a study of long-term antiretroviral therapy in people with HIV (dated by TCRdb to between 2021 and 2024). Sequencing of the TRB variable region was done with the immunoSEQ hsTCRB v3.0 assay at survey level resolution. Imported from immuneACCESS, the table was reduced by TCRdb to in-frame sequences with V and J called. These copies leave out some clones; in studies compared against another copy, an unresolved V gene accounts for under half, and the cause of the remainder is not known. The sample profile shows about 40,000 clones; around 85% of them were found once. The ten largest make up about 6% of the sample. Specimen: unsorted PBMCs, collected 3.1 years after starting antiretroviral therapy. All receptors derive from a woman between 50 and 59 years old with HIV.

V is TRBV5-1 and J is TRBJ2-5; D unclear. CDR1 and CDR2 from the germline V gene are SGHRS and YFSETQ. The ends were cut back, 7 bases at V and 1 base at J, with 8 bases in the middle. The length of the CDR3 is 12 residues. The CDR3 reads CASGRAQETQYF. The CDR3 DNA follows: TGCGCCAGCGGACGGGCCCAAGAGACCCAGTACTTC.

V is TRBV5-1 and J is TRBJ2-2; possible D gene TRBD2, 6 bases. This CDR3 comprises 15 residues. CDR1 and CDR2 (germline): SGHRS, YFSETQ. V lost 3 bases and J lost 3, with 12 bases in between. The CDR3 DNA reads TGCGCCAGCAGCTGGCTCGGGGAGGACACCGGGGAGCTGTTTTTT. Protein product: CASSWLGEDTGELFF.

The rearrangement uses TRBV27 and TRBJ2-3, with D possibly TRBD2 on 5 matching bases. CDR1 is MNHEY, CDR2 SMNVEV, per germline (reference sequence). With 0 bases removed from V and 6 bases from J, the gap between germline ends came to 16 bases. The CDR3 sequence is 16 residues long. The CDR3 spells CASSLSLGLTDDTQYF. In nucleotides, the CDR3 is TGTGCCAGCAGTTTATCTCTAGGACTCACAGATGATACGCAGTATTTT.

This clone was seen only a few times. The chain combines TRBV28 with TRBJ1-5; D may be TRBD1 (5 bases). V shed 11 bases and J shed 3 bases, with 11 bases lying between them. The CDR3 length is 12 residues. Germline V gene data show CDR1 as MDHEN and CDR2 as SYDVKM. CDR3: CACGTTNQPQHF. The CDR3 bases are TGTGCCTGCGGGACTACCAATCAGCCCCAGCATTTT.

The chain combines TRBV6-6 with TRBJ2-5; the match to TRBD2 covers 11 bases. J lost 5 bases, V lost 0 bases, and 2 bases had no gene match. The CDR3 is 15 residues long. CDR1 is MNHNY and CDR2 is SVGAGI in the germline V gene (reference sequence). The CDR3 DNA reads as TGTGCCAGCAGTTACTCACTAGCGGGGGTGGAGACCCAGTACTTC. This encodes CASSYSLAGVETQYF.

The V call is TRBV7-9, the J call TRBJ1-4; D gene ambiguous. CDR3 length: 14 residues. The V and J ends lost 3 bases and 10 bases respectively, with 15 bases between them. Germline V gives CDR1 SEHNR, CDR2 FQNEAQ (reference sequence). The CDR3 DNA follows: TGTGCCAGCAGCTTTGACTCAACGGATAGAAAACTGTTTTTT. As protein: CASSFDSTDRKLFF.

V gene TRBV4-1 combines with J gene TRBJ2-4, with D perhaps TRBD1 or TRBD2 (5 bases each). CDR1 is MGHRA, CDR2 YSYEKL, per germline. This CDR3 region has 15 residues. V dropped 4 bases and J dropped 5 bases, with 15 bases sitting between them. The CDR3: CASSLLVGAQNIQYF. The CDR3 region has the DNA TGCGCCAGCAGCCTTTTAGTCGGGGCCCAAAACATTCAGTACTTC.

The V gene is TRBV6-4, the J gene TRBJ1-1; TRBD1 might be the D (5 bases). In germline, CDR1 is MRHNA, CDR2 SNTAGT. The CDR3 consists of 13 residues. Trimming removed 3 bases at V and 0 bases at J, with 5 bases between. The CDR3 DNA sequence: TGTGCCAGCAGTGAGGGGGTGAACACTGAAGCTTTCTTT. It encodes CASSEGVNTEAFF.

The V gene is TRBV19, the J gene TRBJ2-5; 9 positions match TRBD1. The CDR3 consists of 14 residues. With V trimmed by 5 bases and J by 5 bases, 6 bases remained unmatched. The germline V gene has CDR1 LNHDA and CDR2 SQIVND (reference sequence). In DNA, the CDR3 is TGTGCCAGTAGTGCAGGGACAGGGCGGGAGACCCAGTACTTC. This gives the protein CASSAGTGRETQYF.

CDR3 bases: TGTGCCAGTAGACCACCCGGGACGAACACCGGGGAGCTGTTTTTT. Translation gives CASRPPGTNTGELFF. This chain connects TRBV7-9 to TRBJ2-2, with D perhaps matching TRBD2 (5 bases). The germline V and J ends were trimmed by 9 bases and 0 bases, with 14 bases remaining between them. The CDR3 runs to 15 residues. Per the germline V gene, CDR1 is SEHNR and CDR2 is FQNEAQ (reference sequence).

The chain is built from TRBV2 and TRBJ2-7; 8 positions agree with TRBD1. Germline assignment: CDR1 SNHLY and CDR2 FYNNEI. CDR3 size: 15 residues. V dropped 6 bases and J dropped 11; count of bases not matched to a gene: 18. The CDR3 DNA follows: TGTGCCAGCAGGGGGATGACAGGGGCACAGCGCGGGGAGTACTTC. Protein product: CASRGMTGAQRGEYF.

The rearrangement uses TRBV20-1 and TRBJ2-3; the D is unclear. Germline CDR1 DFQATT, CDR2 SNEGSKA (reference sequence). The CDR3 runs 11 residues. V lost 8 bases and J 5 bases, leaving 11 bases between the germline ends. CDR3 sequence reads: CSPGRGDTQYF. CDR3 DNA sequence: TGCAGTCCCGGACGAGGAGATACGCAGTATTTT.

V gene TRBV9 combines with J gene TRBJ2-2; D uncertain. V shed 3 bases and J shed 0 bases, with 9 bases lying between them. This CDR3 spans 15 amino acids. Germline V gene sequence: CDR1 SGDLS, CDR2 YYNGEE. CDR3: CASSAGDPNTGELFF. Written as DNA, the CDR3 is TGTGCCAGCAGCGCCGGAGATCCGAACACCGGGGAGCTGTTTTTT.

The chain recombines TRBV7-9 with TRBJ1-1, with D possibly matching TRBD1 (5 bases). CDR1 is SEHNR and CDR2 is FQNEAQ in the germline V gene (reference sequence). Trimming left V 5 bases short and J 5 bases short, with 12 bases between. This CDR3 contains 13 residues. CDR3 bases: TGTGCCAGCAGCCTCGGGGGGGAGACTGAAGCTTTCTTT. Translated: CASSLGGETEAFF.